There are many counts of the clone carrying this TCR beta chain. Its antigen is not identified. The data stem from a study of T cells in Graves' hyperthyroidism and ophthalmopathy. Germline lookup yields CDR1 PRHDT and CDR2 FYEKMQ (reference sequence). CDR3 size: 14 residues. Trimming took off 8 bases at V and 2 bases at J, with 14 bases between the two ends. Regarding the study as a whole: The blood repertoire included most of the expanded thyroid clonotypes above 0.001.

The source material, RNA transcripts, was used to amplify TCR beta CDR3 regions. The HTBI primer set served for first-round RT-PCR of the TCR CDR3. Using its own MiXCR run on the multiplex PCR reads, TCRdb lists one record per CDR3 protein. Counted here are a few hundred thousand distinct CDR3 sequences, approximately 14% occurring once; the ten biggest clones make up roughly 6.6%. This sequence joins TRBV13 and TRBJ2-3; D possibly corresponds to TRBD2 (7 bases). The sample comprised blood. This TCR was sampled from a woman aged 30 to 39 with Graves' hyperthyroidism. In DNA, the CDR3 is TGTGCCAGCCTAGGGGGGGGAACCACAGATACGCAGTATTTT. It translates to CASLGGGTTDTQYF. Drawing the rest from reference TRBV13 and TRBJ2-3, the complete variable domain is AAGVIQSPRHLIKEKRETATLKCYPIPRHDTVYWYQQGPGQDPQFLISFYEKMQSDKGSIPDRFSAQQFSDYHSELNMSSLELGDSALYFCASLGGGTTDTQYFGPGTRLTVL.